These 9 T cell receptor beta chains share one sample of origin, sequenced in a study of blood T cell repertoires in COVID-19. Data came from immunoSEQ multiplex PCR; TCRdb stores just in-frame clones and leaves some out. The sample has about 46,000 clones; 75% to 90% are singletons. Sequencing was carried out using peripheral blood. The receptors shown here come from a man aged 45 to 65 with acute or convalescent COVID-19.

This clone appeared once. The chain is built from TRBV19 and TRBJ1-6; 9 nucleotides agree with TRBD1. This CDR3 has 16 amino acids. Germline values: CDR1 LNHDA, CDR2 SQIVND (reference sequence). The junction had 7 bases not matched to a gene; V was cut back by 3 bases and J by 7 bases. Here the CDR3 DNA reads TGTGCCAGTAGTATTGGATACGGACAGGGGAATTCACCCCTCCACTTT. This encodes CASSIGYGQGNSPLHF.

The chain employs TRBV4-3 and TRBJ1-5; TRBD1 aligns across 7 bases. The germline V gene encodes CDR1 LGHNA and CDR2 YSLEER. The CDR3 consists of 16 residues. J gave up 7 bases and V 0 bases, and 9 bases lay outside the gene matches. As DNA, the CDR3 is TGCGCCAGCAGCCAAGAGTTAGGGCAGGGGGACCAGCCCCAGCATTTT. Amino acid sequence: CASSQELGQGDQPQHF.

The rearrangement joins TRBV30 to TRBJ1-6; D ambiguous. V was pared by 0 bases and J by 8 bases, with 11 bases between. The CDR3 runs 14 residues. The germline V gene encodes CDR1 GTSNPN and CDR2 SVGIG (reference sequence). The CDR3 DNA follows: TGTGCCTGGAGTGTACGACAATCGGATTCACCCCTCCACTTT. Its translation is CAWSVRQSDSPLHF. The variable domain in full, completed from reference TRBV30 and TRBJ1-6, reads SQTIHQWPATLVQPVGSPLSLECTVEGTSNPNLYWYRQAAGRGLQLLFYSVGIGQISSEVPQNLSASRPQDRQFILSSKKLLLSDSGFYLCAWSVRQSDSPLHFGNGTRLTVT.

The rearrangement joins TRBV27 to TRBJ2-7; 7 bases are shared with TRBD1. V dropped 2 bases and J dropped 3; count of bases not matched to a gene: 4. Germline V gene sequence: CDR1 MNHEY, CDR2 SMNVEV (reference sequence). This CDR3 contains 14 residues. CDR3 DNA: TGTGCCAGCAGTTTAAATGGACAGGACTACGAGCAGTACTTC. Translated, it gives CASSLNGQDYEQYF.

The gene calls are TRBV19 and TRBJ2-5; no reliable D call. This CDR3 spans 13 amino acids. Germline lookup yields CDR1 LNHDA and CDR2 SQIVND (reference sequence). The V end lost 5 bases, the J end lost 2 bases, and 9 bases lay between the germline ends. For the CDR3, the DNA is TGTGCCAGTAGTCTGCAGGTACAAGAGACCCAGTACTTC. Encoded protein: CASSLQVQETQYF.

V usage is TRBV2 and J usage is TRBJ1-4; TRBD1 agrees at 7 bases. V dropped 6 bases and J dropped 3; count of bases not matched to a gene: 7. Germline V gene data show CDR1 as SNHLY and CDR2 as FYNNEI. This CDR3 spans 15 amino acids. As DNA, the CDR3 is TGTGCCAGCAGGCCCGGACAGGCCTCTAATGAAAAACTGTTTTTT. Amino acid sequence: CASRPGQASNEKLFF.

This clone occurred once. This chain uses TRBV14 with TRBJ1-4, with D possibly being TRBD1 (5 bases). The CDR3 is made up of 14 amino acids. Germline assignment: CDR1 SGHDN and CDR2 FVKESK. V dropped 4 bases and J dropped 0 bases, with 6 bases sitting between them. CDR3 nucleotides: TGTGCCAGCAGCCCGACAGCAACTAATGAAAAACTGTTTTTT. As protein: CASSPTATNEKLFF.

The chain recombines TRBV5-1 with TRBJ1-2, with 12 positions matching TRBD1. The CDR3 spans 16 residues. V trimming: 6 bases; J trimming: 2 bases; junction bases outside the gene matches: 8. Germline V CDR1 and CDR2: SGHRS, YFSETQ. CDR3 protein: CASKQGQGANNYGYTF. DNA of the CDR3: TGCGCCAGCAAACAGGGACAGGGGGCGAACAACTATGGCTACACCTTC.

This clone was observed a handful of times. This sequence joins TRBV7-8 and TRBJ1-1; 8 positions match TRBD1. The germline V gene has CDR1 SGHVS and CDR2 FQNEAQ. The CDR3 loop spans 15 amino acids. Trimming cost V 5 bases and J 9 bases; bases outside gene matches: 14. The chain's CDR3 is CASSPTTGANFKAFF. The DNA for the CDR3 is TGTGCCAGCAGCCCAACGACAGGGGCGAATTTCAAAGCTTTCTTT.